The present T cell receptor beta chain was sequenced within a study of T cell responses to AZD1222 COVID-19 vaccine (dated by TCRdb to the early 2020s). About the full investigation: AZD1222 recipients whose second dose came at about 4 weeks and those whose second dose came at about 12 weeks were combined into one group, since spike-specific TCR depth and breadth did not differ between the two schedules. A total of 233 trial participants underwent TCR sequencing, of whom around 200 received two doses of AZD1222 and about 25 received two doses of the MenACWY control vaccine. Trial participants were enrolled by age into subgroups of 18-55, 56-69 and 70-plus years, and about 150, 27 and 61 TCR-sequenced participants, respectively, were included in these subgroups. Study-wide conclusions, independent of this receptor: Because no day 14 peak-response samples were available, the repertoires could be characterized only after the peak T cell response. Nearly half of unique spike-specific TCRs reportedly recognized epitopes outside regions mutated in the B.1.351 and B.1.1.7 variants. A significant rise in spike-specific TCR breadth and depth was observed after two AZD1222 doses relative to day 0 and relative to MenACWY recipients. The 56-69-year group was small, and its depth increase did not reach significance, likely because of low power. Vaccine-associated CD4 TCRs spanned the whole spike protein, with dominant responses in regions 160-218 and 743-854. Participants were mostly white British, with more females than males. The authors suggested clonal diversity may have been underestimated. Conclusions about previously exposed vaccinees are limited because only five to seven AZD1222 recipients were SARS-CoV-2 seropositive at baseline.

This clone was recorded only once. Its cognate antigen has yet to be identified. One base away there is no much larger clone; base qualities are not given. Trimming at the junction amounts to 3 bases on V and 1 base on J, and the germline ends lie 9 bases apart. As encoded in the germline V gene (reference sequence), CDR1 is MNHEY while CDR2 is SMNVEV. There are 14 amino acids in the CDR3, from cysteine to phenylalanine inclusive. Only the CDR3 part of the read is kept: 42 bases, read in frame from the first base. The CDR3 regions of human TCRbeta chains were subjected to immunosequencing. As for the authors' bioinformatics: Repertoire TCRs were matched against a reference library of SARS-CoV-2-specific TCRs generated with the MIRA antigen-specificity platform. Breadth was defined as the fraction of unique TCRs that were SARS-CoV-2-associated, and depth was defined as the fraction of total T cells that were SARS-CoV-2-associated. Using the MIRA data, every spike-specific TCR was mapped to the spike region that the TCR reacted to and assigned to either a CD4 or a CD8 class. Log10-transformed breadth and depth values were compared by one-way ANOVA with Sidak's multiple comparisons tests. Entries here come from immuneACCESS through TCRdb and include only in-frame sequences with V and J called. Some clones fail to appear in such tables; in the studies checked, an unresolved V gene covers under half of the shortfall, and the cause of the remainder is unknown. Clone size and V and J calls were adopted from that table, with D and trimming inferred from the DNA. In this sample the table shows 120,000 to 150,000 clones, 91% of which occur a single time. The ten largest clones take up 5.2% of the sample.

Interpreted using the paper, the time point label stands for: baseline before first vaccination. Vaccinee samples were obtained from the UK trials COV001 and COV002, which included a single-blind randomized controlled phase 2/3 trial of AZD1222 (ChAdOx1 nCoV-19) in healthy adults. For TCRbeta chain sequencing, PBMC samples from trial participants were taken at day 0 and at day 28 after the second dose. The sequence was collected from an adult in good health. Here the sequenced sample was peripheral blood, taken on day 0 of AZD1222 vaccination. Recombination joined TRBV27 with TRBJ1-1; the D gene is perhaps TRBD1, on 6 matching bases. At the DNA level, the sequence is TGTGCCAGCAGTTTTAGGACAGCGAACACTGAAGCTTTCTTT. This encodes CASSFRTANTEAFF.